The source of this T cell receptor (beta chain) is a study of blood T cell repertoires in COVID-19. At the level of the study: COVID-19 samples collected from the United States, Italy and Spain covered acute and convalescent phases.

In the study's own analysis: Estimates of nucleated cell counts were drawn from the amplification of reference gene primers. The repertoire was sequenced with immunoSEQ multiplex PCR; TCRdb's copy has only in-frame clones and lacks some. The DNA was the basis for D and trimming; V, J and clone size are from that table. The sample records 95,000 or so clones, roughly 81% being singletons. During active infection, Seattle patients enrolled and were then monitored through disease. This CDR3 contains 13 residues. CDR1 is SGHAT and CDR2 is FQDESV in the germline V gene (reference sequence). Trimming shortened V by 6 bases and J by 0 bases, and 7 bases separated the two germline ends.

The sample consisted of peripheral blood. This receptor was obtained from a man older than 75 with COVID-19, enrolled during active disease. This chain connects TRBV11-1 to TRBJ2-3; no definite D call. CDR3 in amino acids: CASRITSTDTQYF. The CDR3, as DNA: TGTGCCAGCAGAATTACTAGCACAGATACGCAGTATTTT.